Shown below are 13 T cell receptor beta chains from a single sample sequenced in a study of T cell responses to AZD1222 COVID-19 vaccine. Assay used: immunoSEQ multiplex PCR; TCRdb lists only in-frame clones, some missing. The data show roughly 66,000 clones, approximately 80% seen once. Sequencing was performed on peripheral blood, taken on day 0 of AZD1222 vaccination. The source of these receptors is an adult in good health.

The chain employs TRBV7-9 and TRBJ2-5, with 9 bases aligning to TRBD1. Germline values: CDR1 SEHNR, CDR2 FQNEAQ (reference sequence). The CDR3 is made up of 15 amino acids. V was pared by 5 bases and J by 0 bases, with 4 bases of the junction left unmatched. CDR3 residues: CASSADRGYQETQYF. The CDR3 DNA reads as TGTGCCAGCAGCGCGGACAGGGGCTACCAAGAGACCCAGTACTTC.

Points on this clone: At one of its ends the junction is not consistent with the germline gene, which may arise from a read error. V usage is TRBV5-1 and J usage is TRBJ1-4; weak D call: TRBD1 (6 bases). The germline gives CDR1 SGHRS, CDR2 YFSETQ. The CDR3 is made up of 14 amino acids. As DNA, the CDR3 is TGCGCCAGCAGCCCCGGGGGGGCTAAGGAAAAACTGTTTTTT. Protein sequence: CASSPGGAKEKLFF.

J is TRBJ2-1 and V is TRBV7-9; the D is unclear. Germline V gene lookup returns CDR1 SEHNR and CDR2 FQNEAQ (reference sequence). This CDR3 region has 13 residues. Trimming stripped 1 base from V and 6 bases from J, with 7 bases between. The CDR3 reads CASSLVGANEQFF. The CDR3 nucleotides are TGTGCCAGCAGCTTAGTCGGCGCCAATGAGCAGTTCTTC.

This clone has only one observation. Other DNA variants within this sample encode the same CDR3. This sequence joins TRBV12-3 or TRBV12-4 and TRBJ2-2, with D uncertain. V lost 3 bases and J 7 bases, leaving 3 bases between the germline ends. The CDR3 is made up of 11 amino acids. CDR3 in DNA: TGTGCCAGCAGTTTGAGCGGGGAGCTGTTTTTT. It specifies CASSLSGELFF.

The chain combines TRBV5-8 with TRBJ2-7; a possible D gene is TRBD2 (5 bases). The V end lost 4 bases, the J end lost 5 bases, and 19 bases lay between the germline ends. Per germline, CDR1 SGHTS and CDR2 YDEGEE. The CDR3 has 15 residues. CDR3 nucleotide sequence: TGTGCCAGCAGCCCCCCCCGGGAACAATGGGACGAGCAGTACTTC. Translating it yields CASSPPREQWDEQYF.

The chain links TRBV2 to TRBJ1-1, with D unclear. CDR1 is SNHLY and CDR2 is FYNNEI in the germline V gene. Trimming shortened V by 11 bases and J by 0 bases, and 13 bases separated the two germline ends. The CDR3 has 13 residues. The CDR3 region is CASRPNLNTEAFF. The CDR3 region has the DNA TGTGCCTCCCGGCCTAACCTGAACACTGAAGCTTTCTTT. Full variable domain (remainder filled in from reference TRBV2 and TRBJ1-1): EPEVTQTPSHQVTQMGQEVILRCVPISNHLYFYWYRQILGQKVEFLVSFYNNEISEKSEIFDDQFSVERPDGSNFTLKIRSTKLEDSAMYFCASRPNLNTEAFFGQGTRLTVV.

The V call is TRBV28, the J call TRBJ1-2; a possible D gene is TRBD1 (5 bases). The germline V and J ends were trimmed by 2 bases and 4 bases, with 14 bases remaining between them. CDR3 length: 15 residues. The germline gives CDR1 MDHEN, CDR2 SYDVKM. In DNA, the CDR3 is TGTGCCAGCAGTTTAGGGGGACGGACGCCCTATGGCTACACCTTC. Amino acid sequence: CASSLGGRTPYGYTF.

There are a few counts of this clone. The chain joins TRBV24-1 to TRBJ1-2, with D perhaps matching TRBD1 (5 bases). Germline V lookup: CDR1 KGHDR, CDR2 SFDVKD. The V end lost 3 bases, the J end lost 7 bases, and 14 bases lay between the germline ends. This CDR3 contains 14 residues. The CDR3 spells CATSDRGRVGGYTF. The CDR3 DNA reads TGTGCCACCAGTGATAGAGGCAGGGTGGGTGGCTACACCTTC.

This clone was picked up one time. The rearrangement joins TRBV11-1 to TRBJ2-1, with 10 bases fitting TRBD2. CDR1 is SGHAT and CDR2 is FQDESV in the germline V gene (reference sequence). CDR3 length: 15 residues. The V segment lost 5 bases and the J segment 9 bases; nucleotides outside the gene matches: 10. The CDR3 loop reads CASSLRVAGGSEQFF. The CDR3 DNA reads TGTGCCAGCAGCCTTCGGGTAGCGGGGGGTAGTGAGCAGTTCTTC.

J is TRBJ2-6 and V is TRBV5-1; D is ambiguous. The CDR3 consists of 15 residues. The ends were cut back, 0 bases at V and 2 bases at J, with 6 bases in the middle. CDR1 and CDR2 (germline): SGHRS, YFSETQ. The CDR3 region is CASSLGSTGANVLTF. Written as DNA, the CDR3 is TGCGCCAGCAGCTTGGGCTCTACTGGGGCCAACGTCCTGACTTTC.

The rearrangement joins TRBV29-1 to TRBJ2-7, with TRBD1 matching over 7 bases. Unmatched junction bases numbered 14, after V lost 4 bases and J lost 2 bases. The CDR3 totals 16 residues. Germline V gene data show CDR1 as SQVTM and CDR2 as ANQGSEA. CDR3 nucleotide sequence: TGCAGCGTTGGACAGGGACCTTACCTAACCCCCTACGAGCAGTACTTC. Protein sequence: CSVGQGPYLTPYEQYF.

This clone has only one observation. This chain uses TRBV27 with TRBJ1-2; 7 bases agree with TRBD1. Germline trimming cut 5 bases from V and 8 bases from J; bases unmatched to any gene: 11. CDR1 and CDR2 from the germline V gene are MNHEY and SMNVEV (reference sequence). The CDR3 is 14 residues long. The CDR3 protein is CASSQGLGRGGYTF. The CDR3 bases are TGTGCCAGCAGTCAGGGCCTCGGCAGGGGGGGCTACACCTTC.

This clone was counted a single time. The chain employs TRBV5-1 and TRBJ2-7; 10 bases are shared with TRBD2. CDR1 is SGHRS and CDR2 is YFSETQ in the germline V gene. The CDR3 has 16 residues. V was pared by 0 bases and J by 5 bases, with 8 bases of the junction left unmatched. The CDR3 coding sequence is TGCGCCAGCAGCTTGGCTTTGCTAGCGGGGGAGAACGAGCAGTACTTC. It translates to CASSLALLAGENEQYF. The entire variable domain, with the rest obtained from reference TRBV5-1 and TRBJ2-7, is as follows: KAGVTQTPRYLIKTRGQQVTLSCSPISGHRSVSWYQQTPGQGLQFLFEYFSETQRNKGNFPGRFSGRQFSNSRSEMNVSTLELGDSALYLCASSLALLAGENEQYFGPGTRLTVT.